These T cell receptor beta chains were read from a single sample in a study of blood T cell repertoires in COVID-19. Sequencing was performed with immunoSEQ multiplex PCR; in TCRdb, only in-frame clones are kept and a portion is missing. The table has 85,000 to 130,000 clones, roughly 92% seen once. The sample was peripheral blood. The receptors stem from a man aged 60 to 75 with acute or convalescent COVID-19. Each CDR3 is given with its conserved first and last residue. Each record gives: J gene, V gene, CDR3 protein.

TRBJ2-4 | TRBV9 | CASSVEISIQYF
TRBJ1-1 | TRBV27 | CASSLMWDRLNTEAFF
TRBJ1-1 | TRBV5-4 | CASSLARDTEAFF
TRBJ1-4 | TRBV2 | CASSRDRDEKLFF
TRBJ2-1 | TRBV18 | CASSLSGVYNEQFF
TRBJ1-2 | TRBV28 | CASKPRQLYGYTF
TRBJ2-1 | TRBV24-1 | CATSDPTGQGADNEQFF
TRBJ1-2 | TRBV19 | CASSPWAAGFADFYGYTF
TRBJ2-3 | TRBV20-1 | CSASSGRAADTQYF
TRBJ1-2 | TRBV30 | CAWSRGLEGYTF
TRBJ1-1 | TRBV19 | CASSIQGTGSTEAFF
TRBJ2-7 | TRBV12-3/TRBV12-4 | CASRQTSEYEQYF
TRBJ1-5 | TRBV6-5 | CASSRGGTGDQPQHF
TRBJ1-1 | TRBV7-9 | CASSWPRGQRTEAFF
TRBJ2-5 | TRBV7-9 | CASSRSTGLAQETQYF
TRBJ2-2 | TRBV6-5 | CASSYSQITGELFF
TRBJ2-2 | TRBV7-9 | CASSLPQLAGTGELFF
TRBJ2-2 | TRBV5-4 | CASWTPPNGELFF
TRBJ1-1 | TRBV11-2 | CASSFEEGQAFF
TRBJ2-3 | TRBV10-3 | CAISEPVSGRGQTTDTQYF
TRBJ1-6 | TRBV9 | CASSVGAGWDNSPLHF
TRBJ1-2 | TRBV9 | CASSVAPGGSSTF
TRBJ2-2 | TRBV11-2 | CASSRQGQRNTGELFF
TRBJ1-2 | TRBV19 | CASTQSARIYGYTF
TRBJ1-1 | TRBV18 | CASSPEGQGETEAFF
TRBJ2-1 | TRBV19 | CASSAGRPYNEQFF
TRBJ1-1 | TRBV6-5 | CASSIRTGGRAFF
TRBJ2-3 | TRBV30 | CAWSVGTSGDTQYF
TRBJ2-5 | TRBV5-1 | CASSLGGGIQETQYF
TRBJ1-2 | TRBV7-9 | CASSLAGQPYGYTF
TRBJ2-4 | TRBV7-9 | CASKNTGTKNIQYF
TRBJ2-3 | TRBV5-1 | CASSLVAGASDTQYF
TRBJ1-5 | TRBV23-1 | CASSQSLAGTVYQPQHF
TRBJ2-1 | TRBV27 | CASSFNSGEQFF
TRBJ2-1 | TRBV7-2 | CASSLAAVNYNEQFF
TRBJ1-2 | TRBV27 | CASRRQGAPNYGYTF
TRBJ1-2 | TRBV5-4 | CASSLPGQGALVDGYTF